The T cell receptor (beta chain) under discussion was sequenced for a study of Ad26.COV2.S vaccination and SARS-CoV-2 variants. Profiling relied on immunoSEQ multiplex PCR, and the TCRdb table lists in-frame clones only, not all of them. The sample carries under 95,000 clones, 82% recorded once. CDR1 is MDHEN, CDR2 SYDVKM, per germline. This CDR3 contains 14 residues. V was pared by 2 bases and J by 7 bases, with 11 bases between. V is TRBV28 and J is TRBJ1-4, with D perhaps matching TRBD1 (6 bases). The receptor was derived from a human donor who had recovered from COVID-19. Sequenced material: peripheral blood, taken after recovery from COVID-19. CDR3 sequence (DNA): TGTGCCAGCAGTTTAAGCGGACAGAGTGAAAAACTGTTTTTT. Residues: CASSLSGQSEKLFF.